These 18 T cell receptor beta chains share one sample of origin, sequenced in a study of post-analysis software for immune sequencing data. Antigens of these TCRs are unknown. The study's findings and limits: Controls showed lower frequencies than patients for roughly five TRBV segments, and TRBV5-6, TRBV5-1 and TRBV20-1 were among these.

Included in the TCR beta cDNA libraries were unique molecular identifiers. Each CDR3 protein gets one entry after TCRdb re-called the PCR reads with MiXCR. The sample holds around 200,000 distinct CDR3 sequences, over 25% seen once. The specimen sequenced was blood. All receptors derive from a girl aged 2-17 years with multiple sclerosis.

The CDR3 DNA follows: TGTGCCAGCGGTCCGAGGGAGGGGACTGAAGCTTTCTTT. This encodes CASGPREGTEAFF. The rearrangement uses TRBV2 and TRBJ1-1; TRBD1 is a possible D gene (5 bases). This CDR3 spans 13 amino acids. Germline CDR1 is SNHLY and CDR2 is FYNNEI. Trimming removed 8 bases from V and 5 bases from J, with 15 bases in between. The full variable domain, in which reference TRBV2 and TRBJ1-1 provide the parts outside the CDR3, is EPEVTQTPSHQVTQMGQEVILRCVPISNHLYFYWYRQILGQKVEFLVSFYNNEISEKSEIFDDQFSVERPDGSNFTLKIRSTKLEDSAMYFCASGPREGTEAFFGQGTRLTVV.

There are a few counts of this clonotype. The chain employs TRBV12-3 or TRBV12-4 and TRBJ2-3, with D possibly matching TRBD2 (5 bases). This CDR3 is 17 amino acids long. V lost 1 base and J 3 bases, leaving 17 bases between the germline ends. CDR3 bases: TGTGCCAGCAGTTTAGGGGAGAGAAAAAGGCGGACAGATACGCAGTATTTT. Its protein is CASSLGERKRRTDTQYF.

This clonotype appeared many times. V usage is TRBV12-3 or TRBV12-4 and J usage is TRBJ2-7, with 12 nucleotides matching TRBD2. V lost 5 bases, J lost 2 bases, and 16 bases stayed unmatched. The CDR3 is 19 amino acids. CDR3 sequence reads: CASSALRVLAGGSTYEQYF. The CDR3 DNA reads as TGTGCCAGCAGTGCCCTCAGGGTACTAGCGGGAGGATCAACCTACGAGCAGTACTTC.

This chain joins TRBV20-1 and TRBJ1-5, with D perhaps TRBD1 (5 bases). CDR1 is DFQATT and CDR2 is SNEGSKA in the germline V gene (reference sequence). The CDR3 is 13 amino acids. V shed 8 bases and J shed 3 bases, with 14 bases lying between them. Here the CDR3 reads CSSTGGLNQPQHF. The CDR3 DNA sequence: TGCAGTTCCACCGGGGGACTCAATCAGCCCCAGCATTTT.

This clonotype was counted at least ten times. This sequence joins TRBV28 and TRBJ2-7, with D unclear. The length of the CDR3 is 13 residues. Germline CDR1 MDHEN, CDR2 SYDVKM. V lost 4 bases, J lost 3 bases, and 10 bases lay in between. The DNA for the CDR3 is TGTGCCAGCAGTTCCCTTCAGGACTACGAGCAGTACTTC. The encoded protein is CASSSLQDYEQYF.

The CDR3, as DNA: TGCAGTGCTCAGACAGACTACGAGCAGTACTTC. Translating it yields CSAQTDYEQYF. The chain couples TRBV20-1 to TRBJ2-5; D is perhaps TRBD1 (5 bases). The DNA end favors TRBJ2-7, so the J call may be wrong. Germline CDR1 is DFQATT and CDR2 is SNEGSKA (reference sequence). The CDR3 has 11 residues.

At least ten counts were recorded for this clonotype. This chain connects TRBV7-8 to TRBJ2-5; TRBD2 is a possible D gene (5 bases). The CDR3 sequence is 13 residues long. The germline V and J ends were trimmed by 9 bases and 5 bases, with 16 bases remaining between them. CDR1 SGHVS and CDR2 FQNEAQ come from the germline V gene. The CDR3, as DNA: TGTGCCAGTCGAAAGGGAGCTGGGGAGACCCAGTACTTC. Translating gives CASRKGAGETQYF.

This clonotype occurred many times. The V gene is TRBV12-3 or TRBV12-4, the J gene TRBJ1-2; tentatively, D is TRBD1 (5 bases). The V end was cut by 6 bases, the J end by 3 bases, with 11 bases between. The CDR3 consists of 13 residues. The CDR3 region is CASSPDIDYGYTF. The CDR3 DNA reads TGTGCCAGCAGCCCGGACATTGACTATGGCTACACCTTC.

Note on this clonotype: Given a much more abundant clone one base away, this may be a read error. The rearrangement uses TRBV25-1 and TRBJ2-1; 9 bases match TRBD1. This CDR3 has 16 residues. Per the germline V gene, CDR1 is MGHDK and CDR2 is SYGVNS. As DNA, the CDR3 is TGTGCCAGCAGTGAATCAGGGACAGGGCCCTACAATGAGCAGGTCTTC. Amino acids: CASSESGTGPYNEQVF. Filled out from reference TRBV25-1 and TRBJ2-1, the complete variable domain reads EADIYQTPRYLVIGTGKKITLECSQTMGHDKMYWYQQDPGMELHLIHYSYGVNSTEKGDLSSESTVSRIRTEHFPLTLESARPSHTSQYLCASSESGTGPYNEQVFGPGTRLTVL.

As regards this clonotype: A much larger clone differs from this one at a single base, so this may be a read error. The CDR3 DNA is TGCAGCGTTGTCTCTAACTATGACTACACCTTC. Its translation: CSVVSNYDYTF. This chain connects TRBV29-1 to TRBJ1-2; D gene unclear. CDR3 size: 11 residues. Germline values: CDR1 SQVTM, CDR2 ANQGSEA. Combining the CDR3 with reference TRBV29-1 and TRBJ1-2 gives the whole variable domain SAVISQKPSRDICQRGTSLTIQCQVDSQVTMMFWYRQQPGQSLTLIATANQGSEATYESGFVIDKFPISRPNLTFSTLTVSNMSPEDSSIYLCSVVSNYDYTFGSGTRLTVV.

This clonotype was seen ten or more times. V usage is TRBV15 and J usage is TRBJ2-5; TRBD1 matches 11 bases. The CDR3 is made up of 15 amino acids. Looked up from germline, CDR1 is LNHNV and CDR2 is YYDKDF (reference sequence). The J segment lost 5 bases and the V segment lost 2 bases, leaving 4 bases of the junction unmatched. CDR3 residues: CATSRRTGGLETQYF. CDR3 bases: TGTGCCACCAGCAGAAGGACAGGGGGCTTGGAGACCCAGTACTTC.

This clonotype was seen a few times. CDR3 nucleotide sequence: TGTGCCAGCAGCACCAGGGGTAGGGCTGAAGCTTTCTTT. Translating it yields CASSTRGRAEAFF. The gene calls are TRBV7-9 and TRBJ1-1, with D maybe TRBD1 (6 bases). The ends were cut back, 5 bases at V and 6 bases at J, with 13 bases in the middle. The germline gives CDR1 SEHNR, CDR2 FQNEAQ (reference sequence). There are 13 residues in the CDR3.

The chain is built from TRBV5-6 and TRBJ2-5; weak D call: TRBD2 (5 bases). The end of the DNA is better explained by TRBJ2-7, so the J call may be wrong. Germline V gives CDR1 SGHDT, CDR2 YYEEEE. The CDR3 is 14 amino acids. The CDR3 loop reads CASSLRGSTYEQYF. The CDR3 nucleotides are TGTGCCAGCAGCTTACGAGGGAGTACTTACGAGCAGTACTTC.

There are many counts of this clonotype. This chain joins TRBV12-3 or TRBV12-4 and TRBJ1-5; D perhaps matches TRBD1 (6 bases). There are 13 residues in the CDR3. The V and J ends lost 3 bases and 5 bases respectively, with 8 bases between them. In DNA, the CDR3 is TGTGCCAGCAGTTTGAGGGGGGATCAGCCCCAGCATTTT. Translating gives CASSLRGDQPQHF.

This clonotype has only a few counts. V usage is TRBV28 and J usage is TRBJ1-1; 9 positions match TRBD1. The length of the CDR3 is 16 residues. Germline lookup yields CDR1 MDHEN and CDR2 SYDVKM. Trimming removed 1 base from V and 5 bases from J; junction bases left unmatched: 8. CDR3 bases: TGTGCCAGCAGTTTATTGACCGGGACAGGGAAAACTGAAGCTTTCTTT. Encoded protein: CASSLLTGTGKTEAFF.

V gene TRBV5-1 combines with J gene TRBJ1-2, with D unresolved. The CDR3 consists of 13 residues. Germline CDR1 is SGHRS and CDR2 is YFSETQ. Trimming stripped 0 bases from V and 7 bases from J, with 10 bases between. In DNA, the CDR3 is TGCGCCAGCAGCTTGGAGATAGAGGGTGGCTACACCTTC. Protein product: CASSLEIEGGYTF.

This clonotype occurred many times. The chain uses TRBV28 and TRBJ2-7; D gene ambiguous. Germline values: CDR1 MDHEN, CDR2 SYDVKM. The V end lost 3 bases, the J end lost 3 bases, and 6 bases lay between the germline ends. The CDR3 extends over 12 amino acids. The CDR3 region has the DNA TGTGCCAGCAGTTTTGGAAACTACGAGCAGTACTTC. Translation gives CASSFGNYEQYF.

The gene calls are TRBV28 and TRBJ1-4, with TRBD1 as a possible D gene (5 bases). There are 14 residues in the CDR3. The germline gives CDR1 MDHEN, CDR2 SYDVKM. V was trimmed by 6 bases and J by 7 bases, leaving 15 bases between them. CDR3 sequence: CASSGRQGAEKLFF. The CDR3 DNA reads as TGTGCCAGCAGCGGGAGGCAAGGGGCTGAAAAACTGTTTTTT.